Listed below are T cell receptor beta chains from one sample, sequenced in a study of response to subunit inactivated influenza vaccine. TCRdb re-called the RT-PCR reads with MiXCR, one entry per CDR3 protein. In the table there are 450,000 to 600,000 distinct CDR3 sequences, approximately 7.2% of which are singletons. The sequences come from PBMCs from blood, collected roughly 24 months after vaccination. The receptors come from a man in his fifties or sixties who received an inactivated influenza vaccine. Each CDR3 is given with its conserved first and last residue. A D gene is named only where the DNA matches it firmly. Size tells how often a clone was seen (once, few, many) or the class of an expanded clone, and some rows leave it out.

d_gene	j_gene	v_gene	abundance	CDR3aa	CDR3nt
TRBD2	TRBJ2-7	TRBV11-1	NA	CASSSWTSGHEQYF	TGTGCCAGCAGCTCCTGGACTAGCGGCCACGAGCAGTACTTC
NA	TRBJ2-1	TRBV20-1	few	CSALTPSYNEQFF	TGCAGTGCACTGACCCCGTCCTACAATGAGCAGTTCTTC
NA	TRBJ2-7	TRBV20-1	many	CSAADKPGISYEQYF	TGCAGTGCAGCCGATAAACCAGGGATAAGCTACGAGCAGTACTTC
TRBD2	TRBJ2-3	TRBV4-2	NA	CASSQATWTSGSRDTQYF	TGTGCCAGCAGCCAAGCTACTTGGACTAGCGGGAGTCGAGATACGCAGTATTTT
NA	TRBJ2-1	TRBV5-4	NA	CASKGLPYNEQFF	TGTGCCTCTAAGGGACTGCCATACAATGAGCAGTTCTTC
TRBD2	TRBJ2-1	TRBV14	few	CASSRTSGGVFDEQFF	TGTGCCAGCAGCAGGACTAGCGGGGGGGTGTTCGATGAGCAGTTCTTC
NA	TRBJ2-6	TRBV29-1	NA	CSVYTSGANVLTF	TGCAGCGTTTACACCTCTGGGGCCAACGTCCTGACTTTC
TRBD1	TRBJ1-2	TRBV29-1	many	CSVAGTGAGYTF	TGCAGCGTGGCCGGGACAGGGGCCGGCTACACCTTC
TRBD1	TRBJ1-2	TRBV20-1	NA	CSAETGAHGGYTF	TGCAGTGCTGAGACAGGGGCCCATGGAGGCTACACCTTC
NA	TRBJ2-7	TRBV20-1	few	CSAIVPSSYEQYF	TGCAGTGCTATTGTCCCCAGCTCCTACGAGCAGTACTTC
TRBD2	TRBJ2-7	TRBV6-6	few	CASTASGRYEQYF	TGTGCCAGCACAGCTAGCGGGAGGTACGAGCAGTACTTC
TRBD2	TRBJ2-2	TRBV27	many	CASSSPGLADNTGELFF	TGTGCCAGCAGTTCCCCGGGACTAGCGGACAACACCGGGGAGCTGTTTTTT